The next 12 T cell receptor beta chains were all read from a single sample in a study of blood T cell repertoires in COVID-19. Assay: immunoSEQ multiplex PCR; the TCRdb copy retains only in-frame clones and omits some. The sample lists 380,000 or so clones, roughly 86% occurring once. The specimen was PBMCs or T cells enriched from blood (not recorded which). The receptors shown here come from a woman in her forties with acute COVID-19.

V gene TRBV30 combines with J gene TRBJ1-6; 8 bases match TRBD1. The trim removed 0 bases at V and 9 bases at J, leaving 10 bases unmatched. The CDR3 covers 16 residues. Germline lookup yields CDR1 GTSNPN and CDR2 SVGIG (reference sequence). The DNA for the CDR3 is TGTGCCTGGAGTGTAGGACAGGGATTAAGCAGTTCACCCCTCCACTTT. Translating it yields CAWSVGQGLSSSPLHF.

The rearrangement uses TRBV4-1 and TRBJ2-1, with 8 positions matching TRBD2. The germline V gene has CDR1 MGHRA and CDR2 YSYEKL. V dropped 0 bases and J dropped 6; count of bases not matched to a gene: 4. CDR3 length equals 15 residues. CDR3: CASSQEGRGVNEQFF. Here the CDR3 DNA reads TGCGCCAGCAGCCAAGAAGGGCGGGGGGTCAATGAGCAGTTCTTC.

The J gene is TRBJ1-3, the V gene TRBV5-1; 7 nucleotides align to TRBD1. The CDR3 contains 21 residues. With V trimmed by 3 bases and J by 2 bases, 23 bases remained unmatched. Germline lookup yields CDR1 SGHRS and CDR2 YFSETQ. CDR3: CASSWTARDRIQKKPGNTIYF. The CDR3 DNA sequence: TGCGCCAGCAGCTGGACCGCCCGGGACAGAATTCAGAAAAAGCCTGGAAACACCATATATTTT.

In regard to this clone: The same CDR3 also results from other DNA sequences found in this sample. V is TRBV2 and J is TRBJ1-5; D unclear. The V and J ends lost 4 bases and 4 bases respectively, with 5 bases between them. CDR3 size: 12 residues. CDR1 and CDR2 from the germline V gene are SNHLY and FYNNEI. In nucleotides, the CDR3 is TGTGCCAGCAGTGGCCTAAATCAGCCCCAGCATTTT. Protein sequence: CASSGLNQPQHF.

The CDR3 DNA reads TGTGCCAGCAGCTTTGGCGGGGGGTCGAACACTGAAGCTTTCTTT. Its translation is CASSFGGGSNTEAFF. The rearrangement links TRBV5-8 to TRBJ1-1; D perhaps matches TRBD1 (5 bases). Germline CDR1 and CDR2: SGHTS and YDEGEE. This CDR3 spans 15 amino acids. V lost 2 bases to trimming and J lost 1 base, with 12 bases between them.

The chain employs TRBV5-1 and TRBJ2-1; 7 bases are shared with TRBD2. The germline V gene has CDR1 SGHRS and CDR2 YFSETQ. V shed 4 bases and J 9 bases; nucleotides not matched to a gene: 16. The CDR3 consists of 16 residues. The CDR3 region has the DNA TGCGCCAGCAGCGCCGCCCCAACTAGCGCGTCGGGTGAGCAGTTCTTC. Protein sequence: CASSAAPTSASGEQFF. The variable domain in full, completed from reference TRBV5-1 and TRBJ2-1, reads KAGVTQTPRYLIKTRGQQVTLSCSPISGHRSVSWYQQTPGQGLQFLFEYFSETQRNKGNFPGRFSGRQFSNSRSEMNVSTLELGDSALYLCASSAAPTSASGEQFFGPGTRLTVL.

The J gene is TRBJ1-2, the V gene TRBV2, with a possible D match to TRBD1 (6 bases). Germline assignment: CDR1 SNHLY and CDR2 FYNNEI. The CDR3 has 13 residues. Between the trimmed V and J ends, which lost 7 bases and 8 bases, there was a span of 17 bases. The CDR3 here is CASNTGGFGGYTF. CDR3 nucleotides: TGTGCCAGCAATACTGGGGGCTTTGGGGGCTACACCTTC.

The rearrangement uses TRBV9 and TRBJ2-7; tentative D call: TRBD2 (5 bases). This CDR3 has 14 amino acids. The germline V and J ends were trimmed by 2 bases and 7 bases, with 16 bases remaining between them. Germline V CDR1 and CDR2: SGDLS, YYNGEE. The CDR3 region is CASSVAPEGWEQYF. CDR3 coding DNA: TGTGCCAGCAGCGTCGCCCCCGAGGGATGGGAGCAGTACTTC.

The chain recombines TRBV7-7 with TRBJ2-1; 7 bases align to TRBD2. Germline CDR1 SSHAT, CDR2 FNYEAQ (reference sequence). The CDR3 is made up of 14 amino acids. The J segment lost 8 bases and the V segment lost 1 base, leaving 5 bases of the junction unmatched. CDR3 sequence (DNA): TGTGCCAGCAGCTTAGGACTAGCTTCAGATGAGCAGTTCTTC. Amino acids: CASSLGLASDEQFF.

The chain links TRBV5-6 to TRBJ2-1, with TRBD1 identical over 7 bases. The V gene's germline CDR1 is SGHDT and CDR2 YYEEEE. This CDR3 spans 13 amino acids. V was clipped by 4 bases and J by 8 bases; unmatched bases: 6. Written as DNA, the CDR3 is TGTGCCAGCAGCCCCGAACAGGGGCATGAGCAGTTCTTC. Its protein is CASSPEQGHEQFF. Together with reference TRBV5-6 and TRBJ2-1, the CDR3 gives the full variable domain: DAGVTQSPTHLIKTRGQQVTLRCSPKSGHDTVSWYQQALGQGPQFIFQYYEEEERQRGNFPDRFSGHQFPNYSSELNVNALLLGDSALYLCASSPEQGHEQFFGPGTRLTVL.

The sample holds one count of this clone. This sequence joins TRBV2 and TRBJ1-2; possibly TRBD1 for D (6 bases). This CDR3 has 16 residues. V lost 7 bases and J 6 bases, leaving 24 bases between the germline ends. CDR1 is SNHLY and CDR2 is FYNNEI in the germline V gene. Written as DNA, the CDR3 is TGTGCCAGCATGAGACGAGACAGGAGGTCCGTTAATGGCTACACCTTC. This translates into CASMRRDRRSVNGYTF.

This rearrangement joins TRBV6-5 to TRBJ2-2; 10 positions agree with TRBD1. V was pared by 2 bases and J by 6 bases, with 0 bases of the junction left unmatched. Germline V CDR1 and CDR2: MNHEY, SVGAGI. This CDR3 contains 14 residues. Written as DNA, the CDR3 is TGTGCCAGCAGTTACGACAGGGGGCCCGGGGAGCTGTTTTTT. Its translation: CASSYDRGPGELFF.